The present T cell receptor beta chain was sequenced within a study of regulatory T cells. Study outcomes and limitations: Shannon entropy was nonsignificantly lower in patient CD8+ T cells than control CD8+ cells. Patient repertoires had restricted TRB V-J pairs and skewed V and J usage, most in Tregs.

Primers: 52 TRBV forward and 13 TRBJ reverse. The data were produced by immunoSEQ multiplex PCR, yet TCRdb's version contains in-frame clones alone and is incomplete. Found here are about 9,500 clones, around 82% of them singletons; the top ten hold about 10%. Patients aged 2 to 39 years had fewer naive and more memory CD4+ and CD8+ T cells. A word on this clone: Its antigen is not known. An end of the junction does not agree with germline; a read error may underlie this.

The CDR3 totals 12 residues. Germline values: CDR1 LNHDA, CDR2 SQIVND (reference sequence). The chain recombines TRBV19 with TRBJ1-1; the D is unclear. The sequencing input was CD8+ T cells sorted from blood. The TCR originated in a person aged 18-30 years with CD3G deficiency. CDR3 amino acids: CAGSDGNTEAFF. DNA for the CDR3: TGTGCCGGTAGTGACGGGAACACTGAAGCTTTCTTT. Using reference TRBV19 and TRBJ1-1 for the parts outside the CDR3, the full variable domain is DGGITQSPKYLFRKEGQNVTLSCEQNLNHDAMYWYRQDPGQGLRLIYYSQIVNDFQKGDIAEGYSVSREKKESFPLTVTSAQKNPTAFYLCAGSDGNTEAFFGQGTRLTVV.